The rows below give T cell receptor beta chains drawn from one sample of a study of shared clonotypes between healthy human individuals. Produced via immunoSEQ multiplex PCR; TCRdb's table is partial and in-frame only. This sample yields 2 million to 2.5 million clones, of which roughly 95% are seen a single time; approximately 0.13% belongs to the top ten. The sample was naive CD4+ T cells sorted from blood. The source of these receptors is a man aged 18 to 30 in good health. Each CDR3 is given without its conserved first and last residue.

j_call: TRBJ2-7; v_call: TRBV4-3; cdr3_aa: ASSRGLAGGYEQY
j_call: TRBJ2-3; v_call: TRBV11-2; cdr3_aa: ASSRQGSSQY
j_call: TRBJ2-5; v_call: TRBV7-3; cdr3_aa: ASSLTSGGQETQY
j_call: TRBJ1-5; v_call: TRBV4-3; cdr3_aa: ASSQDRGNQPQH
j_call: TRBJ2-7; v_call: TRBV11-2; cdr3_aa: ASSRDGREQY
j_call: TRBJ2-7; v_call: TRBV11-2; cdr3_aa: ASSLVVRGPGEQY
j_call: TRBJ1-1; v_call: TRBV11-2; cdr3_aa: ASSFNRATEAF
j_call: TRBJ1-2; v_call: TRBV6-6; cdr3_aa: ASSRDAGSGGYT
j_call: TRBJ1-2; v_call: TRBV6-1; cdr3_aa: ASREIGKGGGYT
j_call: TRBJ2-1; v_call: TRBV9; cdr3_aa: ASSVVAGAYNEQF
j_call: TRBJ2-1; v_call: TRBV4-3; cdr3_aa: ASSQDYGAGAFNEQF
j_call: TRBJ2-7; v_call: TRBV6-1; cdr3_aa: ASSLSLGEQY
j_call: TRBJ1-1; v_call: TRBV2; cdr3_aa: ASSRTGVNTEAF
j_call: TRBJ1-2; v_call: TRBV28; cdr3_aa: ASSPAGRANYGYT
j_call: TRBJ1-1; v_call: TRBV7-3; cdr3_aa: ASSLDRDTEAF
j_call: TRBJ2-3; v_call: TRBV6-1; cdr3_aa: ASSESTSHTDTQY
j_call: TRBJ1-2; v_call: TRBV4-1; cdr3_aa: ASSQPQGRDYGYT
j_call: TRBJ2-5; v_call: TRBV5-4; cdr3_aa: ASSPDRQETQY
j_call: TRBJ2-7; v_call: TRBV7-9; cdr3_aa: ASSLMSTISDREQY
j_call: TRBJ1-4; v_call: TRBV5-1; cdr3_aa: ASSTGQGSARDEKLF
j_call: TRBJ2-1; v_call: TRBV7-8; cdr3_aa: ASSLGAGGNSYNEQF
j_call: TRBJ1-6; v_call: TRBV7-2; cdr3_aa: ASSLGPGFFSPLH
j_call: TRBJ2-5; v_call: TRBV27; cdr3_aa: ASSFSGGQETQY
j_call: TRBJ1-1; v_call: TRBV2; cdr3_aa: ASIRNTEAF
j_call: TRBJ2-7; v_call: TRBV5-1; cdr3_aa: ASSLRSDGPHAGGEQY
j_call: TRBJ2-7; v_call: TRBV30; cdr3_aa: AWSAPRQRVNEQY
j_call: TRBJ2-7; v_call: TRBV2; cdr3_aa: ASTGANSYEQY
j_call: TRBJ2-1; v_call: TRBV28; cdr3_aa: ASSPGSSYNEQF
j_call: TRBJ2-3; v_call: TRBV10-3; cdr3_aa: AMGTSESTDTQY
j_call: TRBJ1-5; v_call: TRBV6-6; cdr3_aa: ATYPGMDQPQH
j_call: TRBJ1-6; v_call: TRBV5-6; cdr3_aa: ASSLVGTESPLH
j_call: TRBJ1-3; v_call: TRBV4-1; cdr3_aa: ASSPLETGYSGNTIY
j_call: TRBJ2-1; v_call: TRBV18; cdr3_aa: ASSGLGTGSWTEQF
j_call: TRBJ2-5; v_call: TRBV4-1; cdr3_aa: ASSQGVVAGDWKTQH
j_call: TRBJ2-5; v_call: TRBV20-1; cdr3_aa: SAELETQY
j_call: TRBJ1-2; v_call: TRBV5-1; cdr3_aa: ASSLGLGGGYT
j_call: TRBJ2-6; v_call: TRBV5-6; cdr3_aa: ASSFGRSGANVLT
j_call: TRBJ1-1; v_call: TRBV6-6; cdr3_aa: ASGADRISNTEAF
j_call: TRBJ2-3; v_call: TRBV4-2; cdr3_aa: ASSQDPLAGADTQY
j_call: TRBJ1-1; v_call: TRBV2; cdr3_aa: ARSLQLMNTEAF
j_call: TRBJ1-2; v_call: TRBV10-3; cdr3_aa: AISRDSTNYGYT
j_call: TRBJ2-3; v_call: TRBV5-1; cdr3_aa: ASSRGLAGELDTQY
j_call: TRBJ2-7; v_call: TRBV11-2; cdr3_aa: ASSPTLFHEQY
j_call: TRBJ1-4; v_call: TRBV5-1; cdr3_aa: ASSLAGGAGSNEKLF
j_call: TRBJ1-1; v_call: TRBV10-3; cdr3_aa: AISATQGYTEAF
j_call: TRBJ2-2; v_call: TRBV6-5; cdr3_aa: ASSYDRGVNTGELF
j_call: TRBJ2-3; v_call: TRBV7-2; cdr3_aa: ASSSGGRPTDTQY
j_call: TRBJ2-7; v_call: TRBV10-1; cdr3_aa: ASSAQPEYEQY
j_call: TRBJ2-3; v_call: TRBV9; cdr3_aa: ASSVEGANTDTQY
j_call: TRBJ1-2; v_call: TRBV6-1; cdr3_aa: ASSYQDYGYT
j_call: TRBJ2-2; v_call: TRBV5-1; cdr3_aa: ASSFTGEPYTGELF
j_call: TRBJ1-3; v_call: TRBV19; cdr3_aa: ASSDRGSGNTIY
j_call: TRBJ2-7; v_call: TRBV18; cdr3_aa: ASSERLAGVDEQY
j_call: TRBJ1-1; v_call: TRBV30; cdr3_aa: AWKGQVNTEAF